Presented here are 7 T cell receptor beta chains from one specimen sequenced in a study of T cells expressing NK-cell markers. TCRdb derives one entry per CDR3 protein from the 5' RACE reads, leaving out DNA. The specimen's table records about 150,000 distinct CDR3 sequences. Material: blood T cells: a sorted CD56 or NKG2C T cell subset, CD4+ or CD8+ T cells, or bulk PBMC T cells (not recorded which). The receptors here all came from a woman between 45 and 65 years old in good health.

The CDR3 here is CASSLWLGEKLFF. This chain uses TRBV27 with TRBJ1-4. Germline values: CDR1 MNHEY, CDR2 SMNVEV (reference sequence). The CDR3 extends over 13 amino acids.

This rearrangement joins TRBV4-2 to TRBJ2-3. The V gene's germline CDR1 is LGHNA and CDR2 YNFKEQ. The CDR3 is 13 residues long. The CDR3 region is CASSQGPAITQYF.

This chain's CDR3 is CASGSGTATGELFF. This chain uses TRBV3-1 with TRBJ2-2; without DNA, the TCRdb call of TRBD1 cannot be checked. Germline V gene lookup returns CDR1 LGHDT and CDR2 YNNKEL (reference sequence). The CDR3 has 14 amino acids.

The J gene is TRBJ2-1, the V gene TRBV20-1; TCRdb selects TRBD2, and the lack of DNA leaves this call unchecked. The length of the CDR3 is 16 residues. Per the germline V gene, CDR1 is DFQATT and CDR2 is SNEGSKA (reference sequence). The CDR3 is CSATTASGNFYNEQFF.

The V call is TRBV7-9, the J call TRBJ1-1; TCRdb gives TRBD1 as the D gene, but with no DNA this cannot be confirmed. Per the germline V gene, CDR1 is SEHNR and CDR2 is FQNEAQ (reference sequence). The CDR3 contains 14 residues. CDR3 in amino acids: CASSLPDRDTEAFF.

V is TRBV3-1 and J is TRBJ2-3; as DNA is missing, the TRBD1 call by TCRdb cannot be tested. In germline, CDR1 is LGHDT, CDR2 YNNKEL (reference sequence). The CDR3 spans 16 residues. Here the CDR3 reads CASSLFGGGDTDTQYF.

The chain joins TRBV5-5 to TRBJ2-7. There are 12 residues in the CDR3. Looked up from germline, CDR1 is SGHKS and CDR2 is YYEKEE (reference sequence). The CDR3 is CASSLTLYEQYF.